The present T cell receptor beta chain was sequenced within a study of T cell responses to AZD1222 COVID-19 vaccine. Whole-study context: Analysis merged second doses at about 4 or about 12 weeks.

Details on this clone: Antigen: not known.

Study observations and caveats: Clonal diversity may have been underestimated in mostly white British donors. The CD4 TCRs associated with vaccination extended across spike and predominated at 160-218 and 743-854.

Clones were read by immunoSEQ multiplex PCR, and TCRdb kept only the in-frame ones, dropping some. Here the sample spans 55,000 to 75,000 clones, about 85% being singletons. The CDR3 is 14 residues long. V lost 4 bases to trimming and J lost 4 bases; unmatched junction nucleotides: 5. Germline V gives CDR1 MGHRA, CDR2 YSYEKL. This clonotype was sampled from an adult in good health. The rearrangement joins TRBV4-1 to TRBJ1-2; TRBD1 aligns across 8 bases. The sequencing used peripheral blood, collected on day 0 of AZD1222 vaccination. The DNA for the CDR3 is TGCGCCAGCAGCCCACAGACAGGGGCCTATGGCTACACCTTC. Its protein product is CASSPQTGAYGYTF.